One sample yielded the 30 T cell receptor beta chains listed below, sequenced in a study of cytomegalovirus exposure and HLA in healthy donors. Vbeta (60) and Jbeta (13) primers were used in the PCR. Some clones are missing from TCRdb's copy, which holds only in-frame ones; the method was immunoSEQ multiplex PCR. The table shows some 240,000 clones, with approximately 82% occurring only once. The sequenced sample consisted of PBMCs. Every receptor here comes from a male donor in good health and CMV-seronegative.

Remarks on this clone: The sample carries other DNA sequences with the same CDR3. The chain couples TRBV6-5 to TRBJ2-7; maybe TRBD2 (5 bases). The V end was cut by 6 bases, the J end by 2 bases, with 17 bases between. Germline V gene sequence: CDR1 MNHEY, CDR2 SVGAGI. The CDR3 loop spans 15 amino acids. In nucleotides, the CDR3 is TGTGCCAGCAGCTTAAAGCGGAGCCTAACCTACGAGCAGTACTTC. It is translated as CASSLKRSLTYEQYF.

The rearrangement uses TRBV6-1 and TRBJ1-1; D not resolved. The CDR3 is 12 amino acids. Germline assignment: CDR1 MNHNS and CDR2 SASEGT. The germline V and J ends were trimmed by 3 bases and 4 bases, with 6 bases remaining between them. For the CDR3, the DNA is TGTGCCAGCAGTGACCCTGTCACTGAAGCTTTCTTT. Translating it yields CASSDPVTEAFF.

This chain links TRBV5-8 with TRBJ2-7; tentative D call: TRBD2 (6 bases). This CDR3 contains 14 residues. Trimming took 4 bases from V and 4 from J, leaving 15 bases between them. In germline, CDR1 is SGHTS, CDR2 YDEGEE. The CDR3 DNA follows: TGTGCCAGCAGCCTCCGGGACTTAAAATACGAGCAGTACTTC. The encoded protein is CASSLRDLKYEQYF.

DNA of the CDR3: TGTGCCAGCAGCCCCGGGACAGATACGCAGTATTTT. Protein: CASSPGTDTQYF. V and J are TRBV11-3 and TRBJ2-3; D uncertain. CDR3 length: 12 residues. The V gene's germline CDR1 is SGHNT and CDR2 YENEEA. V was trimmed by 5 bases and J by 3 bases, leaving 6 bases between them.

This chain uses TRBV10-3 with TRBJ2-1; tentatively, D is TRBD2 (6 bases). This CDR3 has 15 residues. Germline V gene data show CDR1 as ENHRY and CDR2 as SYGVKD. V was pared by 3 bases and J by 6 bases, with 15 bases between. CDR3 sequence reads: CAISEDLGGGNEQFF. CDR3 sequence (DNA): TGTGCCATCAGTGAAGACCTGGGAGGTGGCAATGAGCAGTTCTTC.

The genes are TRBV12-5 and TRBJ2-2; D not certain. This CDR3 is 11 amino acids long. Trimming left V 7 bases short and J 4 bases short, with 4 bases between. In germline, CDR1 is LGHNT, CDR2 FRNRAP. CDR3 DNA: TGTGCTAGTGCTCTCACCGGGGAGCTGTTTTTT. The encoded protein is CASALTGELFF.

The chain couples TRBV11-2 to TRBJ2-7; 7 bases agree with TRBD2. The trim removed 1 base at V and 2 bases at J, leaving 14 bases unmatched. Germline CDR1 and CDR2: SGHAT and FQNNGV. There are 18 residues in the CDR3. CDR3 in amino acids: CASSLVSGNRLGAYEQYF. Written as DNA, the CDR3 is TGTGCCAGCAGCTTAGTGAGCGGGAATAGGCTAGGGGCCTACGAGCAGTACTTC.

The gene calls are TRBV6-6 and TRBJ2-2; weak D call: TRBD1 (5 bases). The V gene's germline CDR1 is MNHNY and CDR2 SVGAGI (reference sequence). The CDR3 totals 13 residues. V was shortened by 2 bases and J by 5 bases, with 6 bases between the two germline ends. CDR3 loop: CASSYKGTGELFF. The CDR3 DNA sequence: TGTGCCAGCAGTTACAAGGGGACCGGGGAGCTGTTTTTT.

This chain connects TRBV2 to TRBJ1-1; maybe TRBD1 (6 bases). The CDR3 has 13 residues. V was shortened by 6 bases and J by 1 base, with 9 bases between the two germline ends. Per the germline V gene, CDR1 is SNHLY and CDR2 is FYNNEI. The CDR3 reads CASRLDRNTEAFF. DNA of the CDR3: TGTGCCAGCAGGCTGGACAGGAACACTGAAGCTTTCTTT.

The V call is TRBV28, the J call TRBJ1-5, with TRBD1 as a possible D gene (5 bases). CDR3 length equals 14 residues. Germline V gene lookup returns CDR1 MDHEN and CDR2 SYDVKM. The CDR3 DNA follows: TGTGCTGGGGCGGAAGCCGGTAGCAATCAGCCCCAGCATTTT. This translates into CAGAEAGSNQPQHF.

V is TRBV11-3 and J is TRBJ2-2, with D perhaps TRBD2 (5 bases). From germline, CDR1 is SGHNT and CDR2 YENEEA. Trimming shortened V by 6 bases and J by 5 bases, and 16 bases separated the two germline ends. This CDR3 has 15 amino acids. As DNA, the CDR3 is TGTGCCAGCAGGAGTCAGGAGGTGGCGACCGGGGAGCTGTTTTTT. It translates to CASRSQEVATGELFF.

The CDR3 DNA sequence: TGTGCCAGCAGCTTCCGTCTCTCGACAGGGAAGGATGGCTACACCTTC. This gives the protein CASSFRLSTGKDGYTF. V usage is TRBV14 and J usage is TRBJ1-2, with 7 bases aligning to TRBD1. V lost 5 bases to trimming and J lost 6 bases; unmatched junction nucleotides: 15. Germline CDR1 reads SGHDN; CDR2 reads FVKESK. This CDR3 has 16 amino acids. Full variable domain (remainder filled in from reference TRBV14 and TRBJ1-2): EAGVTQFPSHSVIEKGQTVTLRCDPISGHDNLYWYRRVMGKEIKFLLHFVKESKQDESGMPNNRFLAERTGGTYSTLKVQPAELEDSGVYFCASSFRLSTGKDGYTFGSGTRLTVV.

CDR3 in DNA: TGTGCCAGCCCCCCCTCGGGGCGGGAGGGCCCGGTAGAGACCCAGTACTTC. It translates to CASPPSGREGPVETQYF. The rearrangement joins TRBV28 to TRBJ2-5; TRBD2 matches 9 bases. CDR1 is MDHEN, CDR2 SYDVKM, per germline. V lost 8 bases, J lost 4 bases, and 17 bases stayed unmatched. This CDR3 is 17 amino acids long. The full variable domain, in which reference TRBV28 and TRBJ2-5 provide the parts outside the CDR3, is DVKVTQSSRYLVKRTGEKVFLECVQDMDHENMFWYRQDPGLGLRLIYFSYDVKMKEKGDIPEGYSVSREKKERFSLILESASTNQTSMYLCASPPSGREGPVETQYFGPGTRLLVL.

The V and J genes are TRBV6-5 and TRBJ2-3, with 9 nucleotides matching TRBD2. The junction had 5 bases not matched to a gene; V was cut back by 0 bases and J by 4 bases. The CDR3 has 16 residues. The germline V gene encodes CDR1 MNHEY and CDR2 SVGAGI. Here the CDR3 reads CASSYSRIAGADTQYF. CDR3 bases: TGTGCCAGCAGTTACTCGCGGATAGCGGGAGCAGATACGCAGTATTTT.

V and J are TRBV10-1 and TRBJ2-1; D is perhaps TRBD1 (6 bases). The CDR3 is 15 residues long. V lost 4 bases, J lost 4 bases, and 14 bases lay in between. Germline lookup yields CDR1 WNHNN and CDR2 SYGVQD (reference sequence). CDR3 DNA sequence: TGCGCCAGCAGTGCACAGGGAAAAAGGTACAATGAGCAGTTCTTC. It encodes CASSAQGKRYNEQFF.

CDR3 region: CASSSDGGGQPQHF. The CDR3 nucleotides read TGTGCCAGCAGCTCTGACGGAGGCGGGCAGCCCCAGCATTTT. V gene TRBV7-2 combines with J gene TRBJ1-5; no definite D call. The V gene lost 4 bases and the J gene lost 7 bases, with 14 bases spanning the gap. Germline values: CDR1 SGHTA, CDR2 FQGNSA. The CDR3 loop spans 14 amino acids.

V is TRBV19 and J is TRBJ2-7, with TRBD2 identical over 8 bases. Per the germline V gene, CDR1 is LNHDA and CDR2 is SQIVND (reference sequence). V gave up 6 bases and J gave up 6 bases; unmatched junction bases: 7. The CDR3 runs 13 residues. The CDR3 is CASREAGAGEQYF. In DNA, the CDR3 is TGTGCCAGTAGGGAAGCGGGAGCGGGCGAGCAGTACTTC.

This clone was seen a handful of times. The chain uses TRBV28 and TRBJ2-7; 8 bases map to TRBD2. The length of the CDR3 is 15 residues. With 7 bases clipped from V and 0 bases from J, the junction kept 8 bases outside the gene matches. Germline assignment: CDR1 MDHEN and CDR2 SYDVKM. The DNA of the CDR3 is TGTGCCAGCACGGAAGCGGGAGCCCCCTCCTACGAGCAGTACTTC. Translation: CASTEAGAPSYEQYF.

The CDR3 sequence: CASSDRVYTYEQYF. CDR3 sequence (DNA): TGTGCCAGTAGTGACAGGGTGTACACCTACGAGCAGTACTTC. The rearrangement joins TRBV19 to TRBJ2-7; TRBD1 matches at 7 bases. Trimming took 5 bases from V and 2 from J; bases not matched to a gene: 6. From germline, CDR1 is LNHDA and CDR2 SQIVND (reference sequence). The CDR3 is 14 residues long. The variable domain in full, completed from reference TRBV19 and TRBJ2-7, reads DGGITQSPKYLFRKEGQNVTLSCEQNLNHDAMYWYRQDPGQGLRLIYYSQIVNDFQKGDIAEGYSVSREKKESFPLTVTSAQKNPTAFYLCASSDRVYTYEQYFGPGTRLTVT.

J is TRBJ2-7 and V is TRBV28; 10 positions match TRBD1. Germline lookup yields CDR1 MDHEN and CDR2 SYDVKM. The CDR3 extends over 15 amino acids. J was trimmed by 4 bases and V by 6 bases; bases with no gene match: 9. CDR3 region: CASRGPGTGDYEQYF. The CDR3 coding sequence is TGTGCCAGCAGGGGGCCGGGGACAGGGGATTACGAGCAGTACTTC.

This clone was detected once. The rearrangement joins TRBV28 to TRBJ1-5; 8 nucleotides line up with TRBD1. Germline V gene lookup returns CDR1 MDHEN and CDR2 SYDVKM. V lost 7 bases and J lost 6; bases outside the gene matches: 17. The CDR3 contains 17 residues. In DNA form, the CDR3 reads TGTGCCAGCACCGAGAACTTGGGCAGGGGGCTAAGTCAGCCCCAGCATTTT. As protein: CASTENLGRGLSQPQHF.

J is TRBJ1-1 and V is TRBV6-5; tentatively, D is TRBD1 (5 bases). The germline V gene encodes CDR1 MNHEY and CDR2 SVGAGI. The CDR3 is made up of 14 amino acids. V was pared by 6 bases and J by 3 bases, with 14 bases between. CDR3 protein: CASRPSGGYTEAFF. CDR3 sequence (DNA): TGTGCCAGCAGGCCTTCCGGGGGATACACTGAAGCTTTCTTT.

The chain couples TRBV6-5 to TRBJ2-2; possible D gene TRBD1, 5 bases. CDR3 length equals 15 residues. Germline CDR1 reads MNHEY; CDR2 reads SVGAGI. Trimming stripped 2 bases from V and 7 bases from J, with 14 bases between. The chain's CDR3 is CASSYTKGSGGELFF. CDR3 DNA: TGTGCCAGCAGTTACACAAAGGGGTCCGGCGGGGAGCTGTTTTTT.

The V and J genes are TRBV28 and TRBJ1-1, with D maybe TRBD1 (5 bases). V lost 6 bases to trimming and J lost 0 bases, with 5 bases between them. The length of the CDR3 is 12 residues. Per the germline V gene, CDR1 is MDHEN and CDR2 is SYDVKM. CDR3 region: CASRTVNTEAFF. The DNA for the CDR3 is TGTGCCAGCAGGACAGTGAACACTGAAGCTTTCTTT. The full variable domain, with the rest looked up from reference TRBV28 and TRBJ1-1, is DVKVTQSSRYLVKRTGEKVFLECVQDMDHENMFWYRQDPGLGLRLIYFSYDVKMKEKGDIPEGYSVSREKKERFSLILESASTNQTSMYLCASRTVNTEAFFGQGTRLTVV.

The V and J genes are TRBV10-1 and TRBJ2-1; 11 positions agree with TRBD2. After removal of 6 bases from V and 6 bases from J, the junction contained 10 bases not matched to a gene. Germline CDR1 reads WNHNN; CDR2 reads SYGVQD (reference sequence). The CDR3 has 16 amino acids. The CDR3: CASSGVSGRAINEQFF. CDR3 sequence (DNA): TGCGCCAGCAGCGGCGTTAGCGGGAGGGCCATCAATGAGCAGTTCTTC.

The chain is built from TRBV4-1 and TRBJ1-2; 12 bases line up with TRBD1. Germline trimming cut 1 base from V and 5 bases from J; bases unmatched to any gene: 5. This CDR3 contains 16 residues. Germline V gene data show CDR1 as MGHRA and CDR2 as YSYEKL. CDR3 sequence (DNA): TGCGCCAGCAGCCAAGGGCGGGACAGGGGGCTTTATGGCTACACCTTC. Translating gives CASSQGRDRGLYGYTF.

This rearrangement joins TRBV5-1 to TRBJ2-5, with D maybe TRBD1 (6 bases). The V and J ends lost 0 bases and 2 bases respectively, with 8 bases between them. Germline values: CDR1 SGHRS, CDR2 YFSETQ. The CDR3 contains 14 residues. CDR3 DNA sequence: TGCGCCAGCAGCTTGGGGACAGATCAAGAGACCCAGTACTTC. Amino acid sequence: CASSLGTDQETQYF.

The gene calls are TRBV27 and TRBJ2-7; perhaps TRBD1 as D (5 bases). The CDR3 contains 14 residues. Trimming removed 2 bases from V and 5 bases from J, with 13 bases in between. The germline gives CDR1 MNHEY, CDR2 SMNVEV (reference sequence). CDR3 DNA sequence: TGTGCCAGCAGTTTAAGGGGCTCCGTTAACGAGCAGTACTTC. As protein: CASSLRGSVNEQYF.

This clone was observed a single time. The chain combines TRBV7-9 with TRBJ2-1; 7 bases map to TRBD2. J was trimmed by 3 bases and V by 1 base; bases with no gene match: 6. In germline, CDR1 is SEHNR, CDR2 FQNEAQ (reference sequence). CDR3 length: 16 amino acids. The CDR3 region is CASSLVGSSGYNEQFF. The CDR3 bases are TGTGCCAGCAGCTTAGTCGGGTCTAGCGGCTACAATGAGCAGTTCTTC.

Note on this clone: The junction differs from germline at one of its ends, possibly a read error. DNA for the CDR3: TGTTCCAGCAGCTCCCGACTAGCGGGAGCCGAGCAGTACTTC. Residues: CSSSSRLAGAEQYF. The chain carries TRBV7-9 and TRBJ2-7, with TRBD2 matching over 12 bases. Germline V gives CDR1 SEHNR, CDR2 FQNEAQ (reference sequence). This CDR3 contains 14 residues.